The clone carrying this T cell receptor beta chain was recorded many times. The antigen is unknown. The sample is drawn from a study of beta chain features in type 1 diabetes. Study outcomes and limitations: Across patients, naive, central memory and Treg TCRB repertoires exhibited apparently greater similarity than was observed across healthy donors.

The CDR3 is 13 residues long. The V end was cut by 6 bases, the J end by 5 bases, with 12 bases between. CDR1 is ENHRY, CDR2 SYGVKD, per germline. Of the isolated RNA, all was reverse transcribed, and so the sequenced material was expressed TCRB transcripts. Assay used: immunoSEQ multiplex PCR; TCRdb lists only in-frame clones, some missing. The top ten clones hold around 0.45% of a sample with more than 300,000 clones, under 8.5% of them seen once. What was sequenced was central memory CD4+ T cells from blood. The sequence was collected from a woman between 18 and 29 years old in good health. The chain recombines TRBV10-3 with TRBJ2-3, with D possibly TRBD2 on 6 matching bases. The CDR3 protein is CAISGSSVDTQYF. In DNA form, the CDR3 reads TGTGCCATCAGCGGGAGTTCGGTAGATACGCAGTATTTT.